The TCR beta chain under discussion was sequenced for a study of blood T cell repertoires in COVID-19. Study at large: COVID-19 samples from acute and convalescent phases originated in the United States, Italy and Spain. From T cells, B-cell-depleted T cells, or PBMCs came the material, which was cDNA or gDNA.

CDR1 SNHLY and CDR2 FYNNEI come from the germline V gene. V dropped 5 bases and J dropped 7; count of bases not matched to a gene: 10. The CDR3 loop spans 16 amino acids. Per the study methods: Scientists estimated how many nucleated cells there were by amplifying reference gene primers. TCRdb keeps only in-frame clones here, not all; method: immunoSEQ multiplex PCR. The V and J calls and the clone size are those of that table, but D and trimming were determined from the DNA. The table shows 40,000 to 60,000 clones, with around three quarters occurring only once. This TCR was recovered from a man in his 70s with acute or convalescent COVID-19. This chain connects TRBV2 to TRBJ2-2; TRBD1 matches at 10 bases. The sample taken for sequencing was peripheral blood. CDR3 sequence reads: CASSPMGQGTFGELFF. Written as DNA, the CDR3 is TGTGCCAGCAGTCCTATGGGACAGGGGACGTTCGGGGAGCTGTTTTTT.